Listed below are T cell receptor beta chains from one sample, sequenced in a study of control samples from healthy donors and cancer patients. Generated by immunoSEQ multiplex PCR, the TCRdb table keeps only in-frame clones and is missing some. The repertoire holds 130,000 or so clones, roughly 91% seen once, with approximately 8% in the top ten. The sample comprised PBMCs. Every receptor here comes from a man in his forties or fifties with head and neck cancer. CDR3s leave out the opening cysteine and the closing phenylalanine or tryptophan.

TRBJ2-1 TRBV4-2 ASSQEVREHSYNEQF
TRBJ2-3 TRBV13 ASSKEDTQY
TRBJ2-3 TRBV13 ASSLTSGRPTDTQY
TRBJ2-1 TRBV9 ASSGGGKNEQF
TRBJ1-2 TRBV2 ASSPRTGNPSDGYT
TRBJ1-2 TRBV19 ATMSRESGYT
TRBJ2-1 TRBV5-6 ASGGMSNEQF
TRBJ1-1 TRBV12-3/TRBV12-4 ATSREVNTEAF
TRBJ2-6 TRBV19 ASNIGSGANVLT
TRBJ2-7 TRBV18 ASSPPSTGYEQY
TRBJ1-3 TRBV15 ATSTPPPGNTIY
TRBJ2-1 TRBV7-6 ASSLGTGPINEQF
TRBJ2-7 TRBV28 ASSFLSPGAYEQY
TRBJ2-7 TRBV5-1 ASSLESGMGDEQY
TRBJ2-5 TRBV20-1 STPGGETQY
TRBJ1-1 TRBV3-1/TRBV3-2 ASSSGINTEAF
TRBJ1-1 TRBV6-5 ASSPIDRAGAEAF
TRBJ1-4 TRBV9 ASSVGEGKREKLF
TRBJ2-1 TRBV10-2 ASSESTWNEQF
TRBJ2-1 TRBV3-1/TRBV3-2 ASSTNMGGSEQF
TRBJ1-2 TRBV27 ASSQTGVGVSGYT
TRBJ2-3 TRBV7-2 ASSPGLTTDTQY
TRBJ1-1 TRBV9 ASSVPLEGVNTEAF
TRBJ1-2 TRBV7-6 ASSLVPAGGAEGYT
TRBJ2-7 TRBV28 ATRAATYEQY
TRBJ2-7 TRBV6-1 ASSVNSAAANYEQY
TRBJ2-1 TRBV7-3 ASSRVAGAAYNEQF
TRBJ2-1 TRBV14 ASSLPSLEQF
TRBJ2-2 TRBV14 ASSLDWTVYTGELF
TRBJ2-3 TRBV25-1 ASSESRDGVGDTQY
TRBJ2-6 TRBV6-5 ASSTGHSGANVLT
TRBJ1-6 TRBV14 ASSSFSGTGRSPLH
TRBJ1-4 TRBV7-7 ASSLSPGGGEKLF
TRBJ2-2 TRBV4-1 ASSQYRGNTGELF
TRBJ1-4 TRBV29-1 SVGREANEKLF
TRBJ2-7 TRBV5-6 ASSTTGTRTSYEQY
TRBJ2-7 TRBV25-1 ASSETGGSYEQY
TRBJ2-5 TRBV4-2 ASSQRGGQQETQY
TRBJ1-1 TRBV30 AWSVPEHSVGDTEAF
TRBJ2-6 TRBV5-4 ASSGDRDTRDSGANVLT
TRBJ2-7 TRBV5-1 ASSLGQEGVEQY
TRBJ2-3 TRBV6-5 ASSLGGSTDTQY
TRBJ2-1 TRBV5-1 ASSLLYPGQTNEQF
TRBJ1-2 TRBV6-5 ASRPAIANYGYT
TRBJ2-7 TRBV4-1 ASSHGTFAYEQY
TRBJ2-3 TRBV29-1 SVPPYEADTQY
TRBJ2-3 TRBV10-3 AISEHRGRDTDTQY
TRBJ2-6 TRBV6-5 ASLLTSSGANVLT
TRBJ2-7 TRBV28 ASTPAGQRSYEQY
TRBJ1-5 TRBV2 ASTRDINQPQH
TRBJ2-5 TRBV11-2 ASSLSLVRGAKTQY
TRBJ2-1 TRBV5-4 ASSPGVFLSYNEQF
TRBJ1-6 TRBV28 ASSPRGPLH